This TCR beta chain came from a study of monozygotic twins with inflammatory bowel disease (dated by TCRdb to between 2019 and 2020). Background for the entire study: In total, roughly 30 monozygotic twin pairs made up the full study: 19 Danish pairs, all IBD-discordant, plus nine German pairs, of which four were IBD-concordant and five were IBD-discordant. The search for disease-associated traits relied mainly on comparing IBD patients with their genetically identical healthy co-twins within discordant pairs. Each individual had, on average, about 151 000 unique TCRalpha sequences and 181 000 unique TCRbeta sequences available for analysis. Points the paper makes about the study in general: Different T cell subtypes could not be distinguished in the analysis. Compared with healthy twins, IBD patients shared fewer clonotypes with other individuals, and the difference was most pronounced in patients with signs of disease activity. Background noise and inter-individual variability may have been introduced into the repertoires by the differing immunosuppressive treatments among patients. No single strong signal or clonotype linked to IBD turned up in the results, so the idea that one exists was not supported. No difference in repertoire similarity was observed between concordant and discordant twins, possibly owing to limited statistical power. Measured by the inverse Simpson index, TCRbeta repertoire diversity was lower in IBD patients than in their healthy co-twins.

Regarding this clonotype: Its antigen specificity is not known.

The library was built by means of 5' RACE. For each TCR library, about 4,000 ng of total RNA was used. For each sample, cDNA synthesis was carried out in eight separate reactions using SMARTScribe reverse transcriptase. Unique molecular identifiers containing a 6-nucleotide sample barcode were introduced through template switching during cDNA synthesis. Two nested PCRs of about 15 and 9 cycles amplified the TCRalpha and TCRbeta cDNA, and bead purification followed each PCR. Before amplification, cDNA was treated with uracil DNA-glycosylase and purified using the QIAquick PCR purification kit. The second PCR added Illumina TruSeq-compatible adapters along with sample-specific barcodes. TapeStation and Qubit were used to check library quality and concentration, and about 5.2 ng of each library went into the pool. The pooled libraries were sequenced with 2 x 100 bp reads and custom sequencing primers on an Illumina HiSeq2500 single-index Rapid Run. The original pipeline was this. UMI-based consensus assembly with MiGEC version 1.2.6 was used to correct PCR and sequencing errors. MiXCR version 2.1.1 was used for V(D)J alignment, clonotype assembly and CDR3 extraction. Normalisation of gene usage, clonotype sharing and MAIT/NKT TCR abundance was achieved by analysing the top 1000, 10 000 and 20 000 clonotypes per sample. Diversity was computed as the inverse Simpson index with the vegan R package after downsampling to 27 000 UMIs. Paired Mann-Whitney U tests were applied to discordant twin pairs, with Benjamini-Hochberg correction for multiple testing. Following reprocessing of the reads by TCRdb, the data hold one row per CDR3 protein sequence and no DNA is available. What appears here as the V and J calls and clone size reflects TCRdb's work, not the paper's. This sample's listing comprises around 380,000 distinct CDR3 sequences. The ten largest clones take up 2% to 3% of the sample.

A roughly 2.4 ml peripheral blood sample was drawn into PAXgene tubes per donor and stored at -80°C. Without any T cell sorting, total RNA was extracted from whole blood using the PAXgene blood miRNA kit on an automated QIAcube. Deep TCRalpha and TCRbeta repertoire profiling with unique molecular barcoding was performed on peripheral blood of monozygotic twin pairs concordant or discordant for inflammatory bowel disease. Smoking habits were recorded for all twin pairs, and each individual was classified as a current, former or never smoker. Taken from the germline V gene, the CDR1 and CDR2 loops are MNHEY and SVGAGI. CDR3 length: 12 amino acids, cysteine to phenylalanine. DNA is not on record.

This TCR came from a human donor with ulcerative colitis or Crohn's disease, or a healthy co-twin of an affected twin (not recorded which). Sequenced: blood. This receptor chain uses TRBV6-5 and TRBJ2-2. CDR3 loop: CASTGNTGELFF.